The present T cell receptor beta chain was sequenced within a study of shared clonotypes between healthy human individuals. The germline V and J ends were trimmed by 2 bases and 2 bases, with 9 bases remaining between them. This CDR3 spans 14 amino acids. The germline V gene has CDR1 MGHDK and CDR2 SYGVNS. Some clones are missing from TCRdb's copy, which holds only in-frame ones; the method was immunoSEQ multiplex PCR. The sample yields hundreds of thousands of clones, roughly 96% seen once. Naivety among CD8 cells was defined by CD45RO negativity and positive CCR7 selection, thereby excluding terminally differentiated effector memory CD45RA+ cells.

Sequenced material: naive CD8+ T cells sorted from blood. The receptor's source is a woman in her twenties or thirties in good health. The J gene is TRBJ2-5, the V gene TRBV25-1; D ambiguous. The CDR3 sequence is CASSEPFGQETQYF. The CDR3 nucleotides read TGTGCCAGCAGTGAACCGTTTGGGCAAGAGACCCAGTACTTC.